Listed here is a single TCR beta chain. What antigen it recognizes has not been identified. Within one base of it there is no much larger clone, and no base qualities were kept. TCRbeta CDR3 regions were amplified from genomic DNA using the immunoSEQ Assay, a bias-controlled multiplex PCR. Per the original workflow: The number of nucleated cells in each sample was estimated by amplification of reference gene primers within the assay. To quantify the absolute abundance of each unique TCRbeta CDR3 rearrangement, sequence reads were collapsed and filtered. For each sample, productive Simpson clonality was calculated as the square root of Simpson's diversity index across productive rearrangements. TCRdb obtained this table from immuneACCESS and retained in-frame rearrangements with V and J assigned. These tables miss some clones; where compared with another copy, unresolved V genes account for less than half of the shortfall, and the remainder is unexplained. That table supplies the V and J calls and clone size; D and trimming were determined from the DNA. This sample gives some 80,000 clones in total; approximately 82% of them show up just once. The ten biggest clones cover less than 40% of the sample.

A distance of 15 bases separates the germline ends of V and J, which lose 4 bases and 5 bases respectively. Counted from cysteine to phenylalanine, this CDR3 has 14 amino acids. Only CDR3 DNA remains: 42 bases, in frame from the first base. As encoded in the germline V gene, CDR1 is MGHDK while CDR2 is SYGVNS. Each collaborating institution followed its own protocols to collect whole blood in K2EDTA tubes. For TCRbeta analysis, collaborators shipped samples as frozen whole blood, isolated PBMCs, or DNA extracted from either of those sample types. The data stem from a study of blood T cell repertoires in COVID-19 (TCRdb year 2020). For context, the study as a whole: Samples covering the acute and convalescent phases of COVID-19 were provided by collaborators in the United States, Italy and Spain. A de-identified subject ID, COVID-19 status, age in years and sex were almost always included in the sample metadata. The material from the prospective study consisted of cDNA or gDNA derived from T cells, B-cell-depleted T cells, or PBMCs. Where HLA class I and class II types were available, the types were taken from metadata supplied by the sample provider, not from assay-based typing. The repertoires were made available in a free public database intended to serve as a resource for research on the immune response to SARS-CoV-2. The dataset comprised deeply sampled blood TCRbeta repertoires from subjects exposed to, actively infected with, or recovered from COVID-19. The samples were drawn from two sources: the first 160 participants of the ongoing ImmuneRACE study, and 1,000 to 1,500 subjects contributed by 6 global collaborators.

Study-level results and caveats: How much clinical and demographic metadata was included differed by source and by participant, and the metadata was provided uncurated.

This chain joins TRBV25-1 to TRBJ2-7; matching of 6 bases hints at TRBD1 as the D gene. Sequencing was carried out using peripheral blood. The receptor comes from an older woman with acute or convalescent COVID-19. In nucleotide form, the sequence is TGTGCCAGCAGTGGAAGATACAGGGCCAACGAGCAGTACTTC. Its amino acids are CASSGRYRANEQYF.